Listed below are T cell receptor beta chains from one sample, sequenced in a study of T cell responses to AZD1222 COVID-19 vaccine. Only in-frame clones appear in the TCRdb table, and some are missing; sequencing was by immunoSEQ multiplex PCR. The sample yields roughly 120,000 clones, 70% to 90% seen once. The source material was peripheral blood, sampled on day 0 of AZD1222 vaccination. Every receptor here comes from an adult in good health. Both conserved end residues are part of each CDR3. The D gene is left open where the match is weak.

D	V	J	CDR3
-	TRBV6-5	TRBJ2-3	CASRGAVAGADTQYF
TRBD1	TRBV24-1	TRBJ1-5	CATRDRDRQPQHF
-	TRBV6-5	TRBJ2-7	CASSIRGGAMDEQYF
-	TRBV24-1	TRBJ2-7	CATSDKKRNPYEQYF
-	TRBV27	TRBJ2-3	CASSPLGDTQYF
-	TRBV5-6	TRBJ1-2	CASSLQRIYTF
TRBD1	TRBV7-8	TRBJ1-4	CASSLARGDRANEKLFF
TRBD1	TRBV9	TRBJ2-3	CASSRTGGRDTQYF
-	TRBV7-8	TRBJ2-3	CASSLERLFGTQYF
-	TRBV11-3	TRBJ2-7	CASSFWERYEQYF
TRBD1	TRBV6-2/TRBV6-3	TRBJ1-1	CASSLGQGSAFF
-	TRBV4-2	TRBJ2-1	CASSQEARPSPNEQFF
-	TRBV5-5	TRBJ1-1	CASSTLIGFRGTEAFF
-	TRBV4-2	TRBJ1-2	CASSRGEANYGYTF
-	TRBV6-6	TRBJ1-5	CASSYSPDLGNQPQHF
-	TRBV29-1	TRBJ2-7	CSVETRGHYYEQYF
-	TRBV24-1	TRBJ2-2	CATSDFPRASGELFF
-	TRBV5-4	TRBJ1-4	CASSSTESSGKLFF
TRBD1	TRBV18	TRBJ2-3	CASSTGTGADTQYF
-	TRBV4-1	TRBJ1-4	CASSQPGNEKLFF
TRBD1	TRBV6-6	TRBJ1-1	CASSPTGTGVSNTEAFF
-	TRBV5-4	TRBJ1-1	CASSSGANTEAFF
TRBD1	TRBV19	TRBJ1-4	CASSQLTSGGELFF
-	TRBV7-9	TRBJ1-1	CASSFSYTEAFF
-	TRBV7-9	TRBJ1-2	CASSLNYDDPLIGYTF
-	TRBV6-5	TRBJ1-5	CASKERGYSNQPQHF
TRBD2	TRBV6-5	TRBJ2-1	CASSYRGRAGNEQFF
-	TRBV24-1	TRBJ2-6	CATSVRGGHGSGANVLTF
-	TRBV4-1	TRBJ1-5	CASSSYPSANQPQHF
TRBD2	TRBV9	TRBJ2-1	CASSASAGVGYNEQFF
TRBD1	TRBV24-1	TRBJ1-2	CATAGQDYGYTF
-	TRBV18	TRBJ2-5	CASLEGIGETQYF
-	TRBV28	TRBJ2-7	CASSSATRQVEEQYF
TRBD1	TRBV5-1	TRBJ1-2	CASSLAGQGALRYGYTF
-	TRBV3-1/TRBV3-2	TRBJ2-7	CASSPSPFWEQYF
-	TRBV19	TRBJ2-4	CASSSVGGLAKNIQYF
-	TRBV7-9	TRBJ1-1	CASSLGWTEAFF
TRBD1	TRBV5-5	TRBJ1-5	CASSRSGQGVSNQPQHF
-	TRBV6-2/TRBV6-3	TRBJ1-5	CASSPRGEGPRQPQHF
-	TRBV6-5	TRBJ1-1	CASRQGETEAFF
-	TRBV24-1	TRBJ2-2	CATSDGLGQENTGELFF
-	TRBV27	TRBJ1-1	CASSFRGGWNTEAFF
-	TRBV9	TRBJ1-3	CASSLRGAPLSGNTIYF
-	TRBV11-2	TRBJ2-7	CASSLDRRYEQYF
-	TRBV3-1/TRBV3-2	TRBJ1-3	CASSQGGGQGNTIYF
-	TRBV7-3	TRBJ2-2	CASSVTENTGELFF
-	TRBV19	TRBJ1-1	CASSTRGRANTEAFF
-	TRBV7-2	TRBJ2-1	CASRPGFLRTEQFF
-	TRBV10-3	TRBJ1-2	CAISPSIVVRREANYGYTF
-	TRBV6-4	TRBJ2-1	CASSVREANEQFF
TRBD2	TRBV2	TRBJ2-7	CASIILAGNFSYEQYF
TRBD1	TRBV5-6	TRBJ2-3	CASSHRGTDTQYF
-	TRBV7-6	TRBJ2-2	CASSPTYSGDHTGELFF
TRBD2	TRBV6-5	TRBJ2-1	CASSYSAGGGYNEQFF
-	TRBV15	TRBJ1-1	CATSRDGLKGTEAFF